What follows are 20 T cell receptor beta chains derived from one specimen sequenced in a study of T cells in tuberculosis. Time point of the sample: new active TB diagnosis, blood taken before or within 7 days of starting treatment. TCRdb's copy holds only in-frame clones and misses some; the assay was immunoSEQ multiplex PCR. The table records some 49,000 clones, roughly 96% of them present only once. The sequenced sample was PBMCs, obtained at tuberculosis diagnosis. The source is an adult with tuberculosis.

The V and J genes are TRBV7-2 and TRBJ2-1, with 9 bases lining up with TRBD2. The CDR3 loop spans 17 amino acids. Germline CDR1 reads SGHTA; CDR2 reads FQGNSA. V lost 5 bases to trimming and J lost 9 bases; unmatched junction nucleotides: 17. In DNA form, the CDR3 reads TGTGCCAGCAGCCCGTTAGCGGGAGAGGGTAGAGCAAGTGAGCAGTTCTTC. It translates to CASSPLAGEGRASEQFF.

The CDR3 DNA follows: TGCGCCAGCAGCCCTAGGGACAGCATGAACACTGAAGCTTTCTTT. It translates to CASSPRDSMNTEAFF. This chain links TRBV5-1 with TRBJ1-1; TRBD1 matches 7 bases. The CDR3 has 15 residues. The J segment lost 0 bases and the V segment lost 4 bases, leaving 6 bases of the junction unmatched. Germline CDR1 reads SGHRS; CDR2 reads YFSETQ. The full variable domain, rest sourced from reference TRBV5-1 and TRBJ1-1, is KAGVTQTPRYLIKTRGQQVTLSCSPISGHRSVSWYQQTPGQGLQFLFEYFSETQRNKGNFPGRFSGRQFSNSRSEMNVSTLELGDSALYLCASSPRDSMNTEAFFGQGTRLTVV.

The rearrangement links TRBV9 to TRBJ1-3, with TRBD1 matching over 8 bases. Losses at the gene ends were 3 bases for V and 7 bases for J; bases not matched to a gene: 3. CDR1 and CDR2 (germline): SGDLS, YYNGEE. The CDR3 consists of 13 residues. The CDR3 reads CASSARQGNTIYF. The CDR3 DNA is TGTGCCAGCAGCGCCCGACAGGGGAACACCATATATTTT.

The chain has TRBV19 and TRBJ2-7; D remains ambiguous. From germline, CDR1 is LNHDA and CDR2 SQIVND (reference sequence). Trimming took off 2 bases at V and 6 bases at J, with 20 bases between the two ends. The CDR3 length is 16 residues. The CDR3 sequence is CASSISPTGSSREQYF. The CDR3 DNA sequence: TGTGCCAGTAGTATATCGCCCACGGGTTCTTCGCGCGAGCAGTACTTC.

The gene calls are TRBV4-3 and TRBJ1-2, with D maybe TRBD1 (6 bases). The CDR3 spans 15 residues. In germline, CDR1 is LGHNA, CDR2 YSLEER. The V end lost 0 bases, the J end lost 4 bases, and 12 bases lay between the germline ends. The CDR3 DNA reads TGCGCCAGCAGCCAAGACTTGGGGGCCTTCTATGGCTACACCTTC. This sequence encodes CASSQDLGAFYGYTF.

In DNA form, the CDR3 reads TGTGCCAGTAGTGGGACAGGGGCGCAGGTGACCCAGTACTTC. Its protein product is CASSGTGAQVTQYF. The rearrangement joins TRBV19 to TRBJ2-5; 10 positions match TRBD1. The germline CDR1 and CDR2 sequences are LNHDA and SQIVND (reference sequence). The CDR3 has 14 amino acids. Trimming took 5 bases from V and 7 from J; bases not matched to a gene: 7.

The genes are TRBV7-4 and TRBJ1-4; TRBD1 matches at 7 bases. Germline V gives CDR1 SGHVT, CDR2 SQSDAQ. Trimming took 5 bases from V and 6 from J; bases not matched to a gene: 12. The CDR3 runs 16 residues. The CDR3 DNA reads TGTGCCAGCAGCCCACGGTGGAGACAGGGATATGAAAAACTGTTTTTT. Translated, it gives CASSPRWRQGYEKLFF.

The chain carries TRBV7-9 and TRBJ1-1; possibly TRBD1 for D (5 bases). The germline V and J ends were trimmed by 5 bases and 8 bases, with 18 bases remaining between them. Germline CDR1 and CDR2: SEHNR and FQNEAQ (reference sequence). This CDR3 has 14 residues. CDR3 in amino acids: CASSLGPRDYEAFF. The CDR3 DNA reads TGTGCCAGCAGCCTAGGCCCCCGGGACTACGAAGCTTTCTTT.

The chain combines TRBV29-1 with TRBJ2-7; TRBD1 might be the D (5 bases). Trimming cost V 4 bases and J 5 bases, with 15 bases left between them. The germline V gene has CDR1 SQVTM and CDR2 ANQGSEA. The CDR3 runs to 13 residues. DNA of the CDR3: TGCAGCGTTGGGGGCAAATATCTGGACGAGCAGTACTTC. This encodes CSVGGKYLDEQYF.

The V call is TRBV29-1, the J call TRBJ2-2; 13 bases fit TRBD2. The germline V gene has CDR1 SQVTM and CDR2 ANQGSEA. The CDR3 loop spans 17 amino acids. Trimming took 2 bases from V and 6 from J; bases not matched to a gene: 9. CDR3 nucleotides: TGCAGCGTTGAACCGGGACTAGCGGGATTTAGGGCCGGGGAGCTGTTTTTT. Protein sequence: CSVEPGLAGFRAGELFF.

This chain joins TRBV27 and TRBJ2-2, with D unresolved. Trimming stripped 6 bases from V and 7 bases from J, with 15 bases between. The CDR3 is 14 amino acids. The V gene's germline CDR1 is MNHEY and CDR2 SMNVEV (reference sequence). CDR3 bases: TGTGCCAGCAGAAGGTGGGCAGAAGGCGGGGAGCTGTTTTTT. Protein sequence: CASRRWAEGGELFF.

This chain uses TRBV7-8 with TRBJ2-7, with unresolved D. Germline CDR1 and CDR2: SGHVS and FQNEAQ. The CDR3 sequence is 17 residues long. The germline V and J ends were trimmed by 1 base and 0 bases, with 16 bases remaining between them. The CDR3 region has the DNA TGTGCCAGCAGCTTAGGATTCACCGGGTCCGCCTCCTACGAGCAGTACTTC. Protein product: CASSLGFTGSASYEQYF. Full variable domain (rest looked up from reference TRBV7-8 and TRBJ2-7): GAGVSQSPRYKVAKRGQDVALRCDPISGHVSLFWYQQALGQGPEFLTYFQNEAQLDKSGLPSDRFFAERPEGSVSTLKIQRTQQEDSAVYLCASSLGFTGSASYEQYFGPGTRLTVT.

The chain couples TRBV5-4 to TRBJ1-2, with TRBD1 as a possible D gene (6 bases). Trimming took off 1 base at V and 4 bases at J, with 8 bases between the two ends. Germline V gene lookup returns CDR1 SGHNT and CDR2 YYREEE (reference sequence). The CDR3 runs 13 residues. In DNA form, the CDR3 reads TGTGCCAGCAGCTTGACCAGGGGCTATGGCTACACCTTC. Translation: CASSLTRGYGYTF. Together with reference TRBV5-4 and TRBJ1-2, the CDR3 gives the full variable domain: ETGVTQSPTHLIKTRGQQVTLRCSSQSGHNTVSWYQQALGQGPQFIFQYYREEENGRGNFPPRFSGLQFPNYSSELNVNALELDDSALYLCASSLTRGYGYTFGSGTRLTVV.

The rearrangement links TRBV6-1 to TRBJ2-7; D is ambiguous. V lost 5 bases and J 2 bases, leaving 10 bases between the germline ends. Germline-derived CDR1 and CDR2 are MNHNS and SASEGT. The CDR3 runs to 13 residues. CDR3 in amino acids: CASSQNLAYEQYF. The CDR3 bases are TGTGCCAGCAGTCAAAACTTAGCCTACGAGCAGTACTTC.

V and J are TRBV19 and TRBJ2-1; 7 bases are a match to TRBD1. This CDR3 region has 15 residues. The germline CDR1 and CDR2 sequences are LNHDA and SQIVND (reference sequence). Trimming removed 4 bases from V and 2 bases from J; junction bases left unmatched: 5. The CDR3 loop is CASSTTGVTYNEQFF. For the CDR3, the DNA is TGTGCCAGTAGTACCACAGGGGTTACCTACAATGAGCAGTTCTTC.

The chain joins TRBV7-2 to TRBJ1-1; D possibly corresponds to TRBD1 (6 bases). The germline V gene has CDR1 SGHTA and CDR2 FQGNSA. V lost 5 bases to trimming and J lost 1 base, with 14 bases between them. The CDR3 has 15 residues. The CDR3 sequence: CASSPRLGQNTEAFF. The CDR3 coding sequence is TGTGCCAGCAGCCCGCGCCTGGGACAGAACACTGAAGCTTTCTTT.

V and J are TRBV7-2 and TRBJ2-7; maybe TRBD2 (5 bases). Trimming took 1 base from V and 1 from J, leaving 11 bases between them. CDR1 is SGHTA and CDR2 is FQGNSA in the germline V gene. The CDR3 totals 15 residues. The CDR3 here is CASSLVTLASYEQYF. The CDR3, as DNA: TGTGCCAGCAGCTTAGTCACCCTAGCTTCCTACGAGCAGTACTTC.

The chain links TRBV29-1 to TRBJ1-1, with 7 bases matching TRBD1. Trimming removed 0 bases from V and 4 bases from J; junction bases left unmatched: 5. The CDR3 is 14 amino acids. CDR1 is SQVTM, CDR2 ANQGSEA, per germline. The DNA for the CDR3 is TGCAGCGTTGAAGAAGGTCACAGGGGCACTGAAGCTTTCTTT. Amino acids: CSVEEGHRGTEAFF.

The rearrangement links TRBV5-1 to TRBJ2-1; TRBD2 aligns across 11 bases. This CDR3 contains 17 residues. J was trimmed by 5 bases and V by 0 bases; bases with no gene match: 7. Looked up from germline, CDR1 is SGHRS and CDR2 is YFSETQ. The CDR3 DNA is TGCGCCAGCAGCTTGGGAGTGGGACTAGCGGTTAACAATGAGCAGTTCTTC. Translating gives CASSLGVGLAVNNEQFF.

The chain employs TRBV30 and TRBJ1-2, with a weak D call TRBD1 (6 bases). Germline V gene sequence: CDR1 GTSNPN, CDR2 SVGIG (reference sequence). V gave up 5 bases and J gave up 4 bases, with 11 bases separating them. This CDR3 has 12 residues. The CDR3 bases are TGTGCCTGGGACAGGTCTAGCTATGGCTACACCTTC. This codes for CAWDRSSYGYTF.